What follows are 7 T cell receptor beta chains derived from one specimen sequenced in a study of T cells in localized non-small cell lung cancer. The data were produced by immunoSEQ multiplex PCR, yet TCRdb's version contains in-frame clones alone and is incomplete. The sample has 30,000 to 45,000 clones, over 75% seen once. The sequencing here drew on peripheral blood, taken before any cancer treatment. The receptors come from a woman between 35 and 70 years old with stage I lung adenocarcinoma.

The chain couples TRBV28 to TRBJ2-1; 16 bases match TRBD2. V was clipped by 6 bases and J by 10 bases; unmatched bases: 9. This CDR3 is 16 amino acids long. CDR1 is MDHEN, CDR2 SYDVKM, per germline. For the CDR3, the DNA is TGTGCCAGCAGCTGGGTTCCGGGACTAGCGGGAGGGGAGCAGTTCTTC. It specifies CASSWVPGLAGGEQFF.

The V gene is TRBV27, the J gene TRBJ2-2, with D perhaps matching TRBD2 (6 bases). Germline V gene lookup returns CDR1 MNHEY and CDR2 SMNVEV (reference sequence). V lost 0 bases to trimming and J lost 5 bases, with 13 bases between them. CDR3 length: 16 amino acids. CDR3 in amino acids: CASSLSGAGLTGELFF. CDR3 DNA: TGTGCCAGCAGTTTATCGGGCGCGGGGCTAACCGGGGAGCTGTTTTTT.

This chain uses TRBV30 with TRBJ1-1, with D possibly matching TRBD1 (5 bases). From germline, CDR1 is GTSNPN and CDR2 SVGIG (reference sequence). This CDR3 spans 13 amino acids. V was cut by 3 bases and J by 1 base, with 9 bases left in between. The CDR3 reads CAWRRGGNTEAFF. The CDR3 bases are TGTGCCTGGAGGCGCGGGGGGAACACTGAAGCTTTCTTT.

The V call is TRBV7-9, the J call TRBJ2-2; D remains unclear. The CDR3 extends over 14 amino acids. CDR1 is SEHNR, CDR2 FQNEAQ, per germline (reference sequence). CDR3 residues: CARSAVGDTGELFF. The CDR3 coding sequence is TGTGCGCGTTCGGCGGTCGGAGACACCGGGGAGCTGTTTTTT.

This chain links TRBV11-2 with TRBJ1-4; 11 bases line up with TRBD1. The ends lost 4 bases at V and 8 bases at J; junction bases unmatched: 6. The length of the CDR3 is 15 residues. CDR1 is SGHAT, CDR2 FQNNGV, per germline. CDR3 sequence (DNA): TGTGCCAGCAGCTGGACAGGGGGCCGGGAAGAAAAACTGTTTTTT. Protein sequence: CASSWTGGREEKLFF. Supplemented by reference TRBV11-2 and TRBJ1-4, the full variable domain reads EAGVAQSPRYKIIEKRQSVAFWCNPISGHATLYWYQQILGQGPKLLIQFQNNGVVDDSQLPKDRFSAERLKGVDSTLKIQPAKLEDSAVYLCASSWTGGREEKLFFGSGTQLSVL.

The rearrangement joins TRBV27 to TRBJ2-2; 11 bases are a match to TRBD2. Germline assignment: CDR1 MNHEY and CDR2 SMNVEV (reference sequence). The CDR3 extends over 18 amino acids. The V segment lost 0 bases and the J segment 6 bases; nucleotides outside the gene matches: 9. CDR3 DNA sequence: TGTGCCAGCAGTTTATCGGTGATAGCGGGAGGGCCCGCCGGGGAGCTGTTTTTT. Amino acid sequence: CASSLSVIAGGPAGELFF.

The J gene is TRBJ2-7, the V gene TRBV30; 7 bases match TRBD2. The V gene's germline CDR1 is GTSNPN and CDR2 SVGIG (reference sequence). This CDR3 is built from 13 residues. V was pared by 0 bases and J by 3 bases, with 2 bases of the junction left unmatched. The CDR3 sequence is CAWSVGGSYEQYF. The CDR3 DNA follows: TGTGCCTGGAGTGTAGGCGGGAGCTACGAGCAGTACTTC.